This record concerns one T cell receptor beta chain sequence. Its antigen remains unidentified. The CDR3 covers 14 residues. The germline V gene encodes CDR1 MNHEY and CDR2 SMNVEV (reference sequence). The authors made each sample's cDNA in eight separate reactions. TCRdb reprocessed the 5' RACE reads; each CDR3 protein has one entry and no DNA is given. This sample carries over 130,000 distinct CDR3 sequences, with 2% to 3% going to the ten biggest clones. These data come from a study of monozygotic twins with inflammatory bowel disease. Notes on the study in general: Repertoire similarity matched across concordant and discordant twins, perhaps owing to limited power. The study found lower TCRbeta diversity (inverse Simpson) in IBD patients than in healthy co-twins. The analysis failed to separate different T cell subtypes.

The clonotype originates from a human donor with ulcerative colitis or Crohn's disease, or a healthy co-twin of an affected twin (not recorded which). Source material: blood. This sequence joins TRBV27 and TRBJ2-5; TCRdb picks TRBD1, but there is no DNA to check that call. The CDR3: CASRVDQGGETQYF.